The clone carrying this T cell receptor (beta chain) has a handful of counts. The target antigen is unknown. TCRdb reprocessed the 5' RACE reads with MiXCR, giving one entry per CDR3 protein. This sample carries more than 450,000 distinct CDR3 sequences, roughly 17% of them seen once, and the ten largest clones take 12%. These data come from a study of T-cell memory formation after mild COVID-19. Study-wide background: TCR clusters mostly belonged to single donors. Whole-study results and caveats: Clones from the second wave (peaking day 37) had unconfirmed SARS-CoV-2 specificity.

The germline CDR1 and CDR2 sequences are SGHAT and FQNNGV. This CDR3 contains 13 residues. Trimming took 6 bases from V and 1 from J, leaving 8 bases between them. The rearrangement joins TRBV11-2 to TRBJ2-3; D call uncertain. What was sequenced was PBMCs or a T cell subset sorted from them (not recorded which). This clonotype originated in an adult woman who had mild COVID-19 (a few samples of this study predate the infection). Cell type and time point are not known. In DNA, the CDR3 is TGTGCCAGCAGATCACTACGCACAGATACGCAGTATTTT. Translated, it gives CASRSLRTDTQYF.